Each of the 5 T cell receptor beta chains below was sequenced from the same sample in a study of blood T cells in healthy people across ages (dated by TCRdb to about 2015). Library prep was done by 5' RACE. The reads were generated on an Illumina HiSeq 2500. The second PCR ran for roughly 7 to 11 cycles and used a J-beta primer mix along with a sample-barcoded 5' primer. The raw public reads went through TCRdb reprocessing: fastp at Q25, MiXCR clone calling, in-frame beta chains kept. All rows with the same CDR3 protein become a single entry with the most common DNA and genes. In this sample the table shows roughly 900,000 distinct CDR3 sequences, 29% of which occur a single time. Of the sample, 17% is held by the ten largest clones. Sequenced input: blood. The receptors derive from a woman at least 80 years old in good health.

The sample holds a few counts of this clonotype. The gene calls are TRBV5-1 and TRBJ1-6; 8 bases line up with TRBD1. With V trimmed by 0 bases and J by 10 bases, 6 bases remained unmatched. Germline V gene sequence: CDR1 SGHRS, CDR2 YFSETQ. CDR3 length: 15 amino acids. CDR3 sequence: CASSLGDRPSSPLHF. The CDR3 DNA reads TGCGCCAGCAGCTTGGGGGACAGGCCGTCGTCACCCCTCCACTTT.

On this clonotype: With a much larger clone just one base away, this may be a read error. This chain links TRBV10-2 with TRBJ2-1; D possibly corresponds to TRBD1 (6 bases). The CDR3 is made up of 14 amino acids. CDR1 and CDR2 from the germline V gene are WSHSY and SAAADI. The CDR3, as DNA: TGCGCCAGCGCGAAACAGGGTTCCTGCAATGAGCAGTTCTTC. Protein product: CASAKQGSCNEQFF.

This clonotype showed up many times. The chain joins TRBV20-1 to TRBJ1-5; D ambiguous. Trimming took 0 bases from V and 5 from J, leaving 17 bases between them. This CDR3 has 16 amino acids. Germline V lookup: CDR1 DFQATT, CDR2 SNEGSKA (reference sequence). Here the CDR3 reads CSARDPNSGRDQPQHF. The CDR3 DNA follows: TGCAGTGCTAGAGATCCTAATTCCGGGAGGGATCAGCCCCAGCATTTT.

In its sample, this clonotype was seen many times. The chain carries TRBV7-9 and TRBJ2-3; D may be TRBD1 (7 bases). The V gene's germline CDR1 is SEHNR and CDR2 FQNEAQ (reference sequence). The CDR3 totals 16 residues. The ends were cut back, 5 bases at V and 0 bases at J, with 15 bases in the middle. Written as DNA, the CDR3 is TGTGCCAGCAGCCAACAGGGGAGGATCAGCACAGATACGCAGTATTTT. This gives the protein CASSQQGRISTDTQYF.

This clonotype was detected once. The rearrangement links TRBV29-1 to TRBJ2-1; 12 positions match TRBD2. CDR3 length equals 14 residues. The germline V gene has CDR1 SQVTM and CDR2 ANQGSEA. The trim removed 7 bases at V and 7 bases at J, leaving 8 bases unmatched. The CDR3 is CSALAGGYSNEQFF. In DNA form, the CDR3 reads TGCAGCGCTCTAGCGGGAGGGTATTCAAATGAGCAGTTCTTC.